Below are 20 T cell receptor beta chains sequenced from a single sample in a study of siplizumab effects on memory and regulatory T cells. TCRdb keeps only in-frame clones here, not all; method: immunoSEQ multiplex PCR. The sample shows some 62,000 clones, 75% to 90% of them seen only once. Material: memory CD4+ T cells sorted from blood. These receptors were taken from a human donor in good health.

The CDR3 loop is CASSPGYGNYGYTF. The CDR3 nucleotides are TGTGCCAGCAGCCCAGGTTATGGAAACTATGGCTACACCTTC. The rearrangement uses TRBV4-2 and TRBJ1-2; D gene unclear. The CDR3 consists of 14 residues. The V gene's germline CDR1 is LGHNA and CDR2 YNFKEQ. V was cut by 4 bases and J by 2 bases, with 11 bases left in between.

V gene TRBV30 combines with J gene TRBJ2-7; D is perhaps TRBD1 or TRBD2 (5 bases each). The germline V gene encodes CDR1 GTSNPN and CDR2 SVGIG (reference sequence). CDR3 length equals 14 residues. Trimming cost V 2 bases and J 8 bases, with 19 bases left between them. The CDR3 DNA sequence: TGTGCCTGGAGTCTGGGGGATCAGCCCGGTAAGCAGTACTTC. Translating it yields CAWSLGDQPGKQYF. Full variable domain (rest looked up from reference TRBV30 and TRBJ2-7): SQTIHQWPATLVQPVGSPLSLECTVEGTSNPNLYWYRQAAGRGLQLLFYSVGIGQISSEVPQNLSASRPQDRQFILSSKKLLLSDSGFYLCAWSLGDQPGKQYFGPGTRLTVT.

V and J are TRBV12-5 and TRBJ2-1; 11 bases map to TRBD2. The CDR3 totals 15 residues. With 5 bases clipped from V and 4 bases from J, the junction kept 4 bases outside the gene matches. Per germline, CDR1 LGHNT and CDR2 FRNRAP. The CDR3 spells CASGPRLAGYNEQFF. The CDR3 DNA sequence: TGTGCTAGTGGTCCGAGACTAGCGGGGTACAATGAGCAGTTCTTC.

The genes are TRBV7-9 and TRBJ2-7, with D possibly TRBD1 on 8 matching bases. Germline CDR1 SEHNR, CDR2 FQNEAQ (reference sequence). V lost 5 bases and J lost 1, with 12 bases in between. The CDR3 sequence is 14 residues long. The CDR3 is CASSVQGGSYEQYF. For the CDR3, the DNA is TGTGCCAGCAGCGTACAGGGGGGGTCCTACGAGCAGTACTTC. Drawing the rest from reference TRBV7-9 and TRBJ2-7, the complete variable domain is DTGVSQNPRHKITKRGQNVTFRCDPISEHNRLYWYRQTLGQGPEFLTYFQNEAQLEKSRLLSDRFSAERPKGSFSTLEIQRTEQGDSAMYLCASSVQGGSYEQYFGPGTRLTVT.

CDR3 loop: CASSADPISYGYTF. CDR3 nucleotides: TGTGCCAGCAGTGCCGACCCGATTAGCTATGGCTACACCTTC. The chain couples TRBV6-1 to TRBJ1-2; no clear D. This CDR3 is built from 14 residues. Germline V gene sequence: CDR1 MNHNS, CDR2 SASEGT. The V gene lost 4 bases and the J gene lost 4 bases, with 13 bases spanning the gap.

J is TRBJ2-7 and V is TRBV9; TRBD2 matches 13 bases. CDR3 size: 14 residues. Trimming cost V 0 bases and J 9 bases; bases outside gene matches: 3. Germline CDR1 reads SGDLS; CDR2 reads YYNGEE. The CDR3 loop reads CASSVGTSGSAQYF. In DNA form, the CDR3 reads TGTGCCAGCAGCGTAGGGACTAGCGGGAGCGCGCAGTACTTC.

In this sample, this clone turned up a few times. The genes are TRBV6-6 and TRBJ1-1, with D possibly matching TRBD1 (6 bases). CDR3 length equals 16 residues. V lost 3 bases and J 0 bases, leaving 14 bases between the germline ends. Per the germline V gene, CDR1 is MNHNY and CDR2 is SVGAGI (reference sequence). The CDR3, as DNA: TGTGCCAGCAGTTATACAGGGACTAGAATGAACACTGAAGCTTTCTTT. The encoded protein is CASSYTGTRMNTEAFF.

V usage is TRBV5-4 and J usage is TRBJ2-2; D unresolved. This CDR3 has 15 amino acids. Per germline, CDR1 SGHNT and CDR2 YYREEE (reference sequence). V lost 0 bases and J 4 bases, leaving 10 bases between the germline ends. CDR3 sequence (DNA): TGTGCCAGCAGCTTGGCCATGGGTAGCACCGGGGAGCTGTTTTTT. This codes for CASSLAMGSTGELFF.

The rearrangement joins TRBV5-4 to TRBJ1-6; 8 bases agree with TRBD1. J lost 7 bases, V lost 4 bases, and 7 bases had no gene match. CDR3 size: 15 residues. Germline lookup yields CDR1 SGHNT and CDR2 YYREEE (reference sequence). CDR3 sequence reads: CASSTRDRLNSPLHF. CDR3 nucleotides: TGTGCCAGCAGCACCCGGGACAGGCTGAATTCACCCCTCCACTTT. Looking up the rest from reference TRBV5-4 and TRBJ1-6 gives the full variable domain: ETGVTQSPTHLIKTRGQQVTLRCSSQSGHNTVSWYQQALGQGPQFIFQYYREEENGRGNFPPRFSGLQFPNYSSELNVNALELDDSALYLCASSTRDRLNSPLHFGNGTRLTVT.

The chain is built from TRBV21-1 and TRBJ2-2. TRBV21-1 is a pseudogene. The CDR3 loop spans 13 amino acids. CDR3 in amino acids: CASPHLNTGELFF. In DNA form, the CDR3 reads TGTGCCAGCCCGCACCTGAACACCGGGGAGCTGTTTTTT.

This chain links TRBV11-2 with TRBJ1-5, with D possibly matching TRBD1 (6 bases). CDR1 and CDR2 from the germline V gene are SGHAT and FQNNGV. This CDR3 region has 15 residues. V shed 5 bases and J shed 7 bases, with 18 bases lying between them. Written as DNA, the CDR3 is TGTGCCAGCAGCCTAACGGGACACCTCTCGCAGCCCCAGCATTTT. It codes for CASSLTGHLSQPQHF.

This chain links TRBV10-3 with TRBJ1-2; D is ambiguous. CDR1 ENHRY and CDR2 SYGVKD come from the germline V gene. This CDR3 is 17 amino acids long. V was trimmed by 2 bases and J by 3 bases, leaving 19 bases between them. The CDR3 reads CAISEHLGSGDYYGYTF. As DNA, the CDR3 is TGTGCCATCAGTGAGCATTTGGGGTCGGGAGACTACTATGGCTACACCTTC.

The chain has TRBV13 and TRBJ2-5; D is ambiguous. The germline V gene has CDR1 PRHDT and CDR2 FYEKMQ (reference sequence). V was clipped by 2 bases and J by 3 bases, with 7 bases between them. The CDR3 sequence is 13 residues long. Here the CDR3 reads CASSLNGEETQYF. CDR3 nucleotides: TGTGCCAGCAGCTTAAACGGAGAAGAGACCCAGTACTTC.

The chain couples TRBV7-2 to TRBJ2-5; 7 bases match TRBD2. V shed 6 bases and J 4 bases; nucleotides not matched to a gene: 8. This CDR3 spans 14 amino acids. Germline CDR1 reads SGHTA; CDR2 reads FQGNSA. The CDR3 coding sequence is TGTGCCAGCAGACCGGGAGGAGGAGGAGAGACCCAGTACTTC. Its translation: CASRPGGGGETQYF.

This chain connects TRBV4-1 to TRBJ1-4, with a possible D match to TRBD1 (6 bases). This CDR3 has 14 amino acids. From germline, CDR1 is MGHRA and CDR2 YSYEKL. Deletions cut 3 bases from V and 13 bases from J, with 18 bases between. CDR3 coding DNA: TGCGCCAGCAGCCACCTCGGGGCGGGGACAAGACTGTTTTTT. Protein sequence: CASSHLGAGTRLFF.

This clone has more than one count but fewer than ten. CDR3 sequence: CSVRQGWGEGEQYF. The CDR3, as DNA: TGCAGCGTCAGACAGGGTTGGGGAGAGGGCGAGCAGTACTTC. The V call is TRBV29-1, the J call TRBJ2-7; TRBD1 aligns across 7 bases. With V trimmed by 6 bases and J by 6 bases, 14 bases remained unmatched. The CDR3 runs to 14 residues. Per germline, CDR1 SQVTM and CDR2 ANQGSEA.

The chain employs TRBV9 and TRBJ2-1, with D maybe TRBD1 (6 bases). This CDR3 has 14 amino acids. Germline V gene sequence: CDR1 SGDLS, CDR2 YYNGEE. Trimming removed 0 bases from V and 5 bases from J, with 9 bases in between. Here the CDR3 reads CASSVAWTDNEQFF. In DNA form, the CDR3 reads TGTGCCAGCAGCGTAGCGTGGACAGACAATGAGCAGTTCTTC.

The V gene is TRBV5-1, the J gene TRBJ2-2, with a weak D call TRBD1 (5 bases). The CDR3 runs to 15 residues. Trimming cost V 1 base and J 4 bases, with 11 bases left between them. Germline V lookup: CDR1 SGHRS, CDR2 YFSETQ. The CDR3 sequence: CASSLNLGRTGELFF. The CDR3 DNA follows: TGCGCCAGCAGCTTGAATCTGGGGCGCACCGGGGAGCTGTTTTTT.

This clone has a single count. The chain uses TRBV7-2 and TRBJ2-2; TRBD1 agrees at 7 bases. The CDR3 is 14 amino acids. Per the germline V gene, CDR1 is SGHTA and CDR2 is FQGNSA. The V segment lost 5 bases and the J segment 4 bases; nucleotides outside the gene matches: 4. CDR3 nucleotide sequence: TGTGCCAGCAGCCCGAGACAGGGCACCGGGGAGCTGTTTTTT. Amino acids: CASSPRQGTGELFF.

With regard to this clone: An end of the junction differs from the germline gene, which may be a read error. Other DNA sequences in the sample encode the same CDR3. The CDR3 region is CASSRDRDRPTEEQYF. As DNA, the CDR3 is TGTGCCAGCAGCCGAGACCGGGACAGGCCGACTGAAGAGCAATACTTC. V usage is TRBV7-9 and J usage is TRBJ2-7; TRBD1 matches 8 bases. Germline V gene lookup returns CDR1 SEHNR and CDR2 FQNEAQ (reference sequence). The length of the CDR3 is 16 residues.